This T cell receptor (beta chain) was captured in a study of Graves' ophthalmopathy and Graves' hyperthyroidism. Study-level results: Most expanded thyroid clonotypes above 0.001 frequency also appeared in blood.

Reliance was placed on clinical symptoms, serum thyroxine, TRAb, thyroid ultrasound and orbital computed tomography for diagnosis. This clonotype appeared a few times. The antigen remains unidentified. Germline V gives CDR1 MGHDK, CDR2 SYGVNS. CDR3 length: 14 amino acids. Unmatched junction bases numbered 5, after V lost 3 bases and J lost 7 bases. RNA served as the template for amplifying TCR beta CDR3 regions. RT-PCR was first run with HTBI primers, then multiplex PCR in a second round. TCRdb re-called the multiplex PCR reads with MiXCR, one entry per CDR3 protein. The sample yields over 650,000 distinct CDR3 sequences, approximately 39% seen once.

This rearrangement joins TRBV25-1 to TRBJ2-1; 8 bases agree with TRBD1. Sequencing input: peripheral blood. The sequence derives from an adult man with Graves' ophthalmopathy. The CDR3 protein is CASSEQGAGNEQFF. CDR3 nucleotide sequence: TGTGCCAGCAGTGAGCAGGGGGCTGGGAATGAGCAGTTCTTC.